Sequencing of this T cell receptor (beta chain) was carried out in a study of T cell responses to AZD1222 COVID-19 vaccine. For this clone: Its antigen is as yet unknown.

Per the germline V gene, CDR1 is MGHRA and CDR2 is YSYEKL. Trimming removed 4 bases from V and 7 bases from J; junction bases left unmatched: 10. The CDR3 extends over 15 amino acids. Libraries were prepared by immunoSEQ multiplex PCR; TCRdb keeps only in-frame clonotypes and omits some of them. In the table there are tens of thousands of clones, about 88% of which are singletons. General study results and limits: Clonal diversity may have been underestimated, and the donors were mostly white British, with more females than males. Among those given AZD1222, only five or six were seropositive at baseline. Among vaccine-associated CD4 TCRs, coverage spanned spike, with dominance at 160-218 and 743-854. Recipients of two AZD1222 doses showed rising Spike-specific TCR breadth and depth.

V and J are TRBV4-1 and TRBJ2-7; 10 bases line up with TRBD2. This TCR was sampled from an adult in good health. The material sequenced was peripheral blood, taken on day 0 of AZD1222 vaccination. The CDR3 DNA sequence: TGCGCCAGCAGCCTTAGTGGACTAGCGGCTACGGAGCAGTACTTC. Translating it yields CASSLSGLAATEQYF.